Listed here are 17 T cell receptor beta chains from one sample, sequenced in a study of shared clonotypes between healthy human individuals. The table came from immunoSEQ multiplex PCR; TCRdb's copy has only in-frame clones and leaves some out. The sample carries about 2.5 million clones, around 92% recorded once. The sequencing sample was made of naive CD4+ T cells from PBMCs. The subset was: CD45RA+ positively selected. All receptors come from a man aged 18 to 29 in good health. Some clones in this sample may be carry-over from other donors' samples.

V usage is TRBV28 and J usage is TRBJ2-7, with 10 bases aligning to TRBD2. The ends lost 6 bases at V and 5 bases at J; junction bases unmatched: 7. This CDR3 region has 14 residues. The germline CDR1 and CDR2 sequences are MDHEN and SYDVKM. In nucleotides, the CDR3 is TGTGCCAGCAGGGTAACTAGCGGGAAGCACGAGCAGTACTTC. Translating it yields CASRVTSGKHEQYF.

This chain uses TRBV11-2 with TRBJ1-5; maybe TRBD1 (5 bases). With 5 bases removed from V and 9 bases from J, the gap between germline ends came to 14 bases. The CDR3 covers 13 residues. CDR1 is SGHAT, CDR2 FQNNGV, per germline. CDR3 protein: CASSAEGRLPQHF. Here the CDR3 DNA reads TGTGCCAGCAGCGCGGAGGGGAGGCTGCCCCAGCATTTT.

The chain joins TRBV4-3 to TRBJ2-3; D unresolved. The CDR3 spans 14 residues. Trimming cost V 0 bases and J 6 bases, with 10 bases left between them. The germline CDR1 and CDR2 sequences are LGHNA and YSLEER. The CDR3 bases are TGCGCCAGCAGCCAAGAGCACCAGTGGGATACGCAGTATTTT. As protein: CASSQEHQWDTQYF.

The chain couples TRBV5-1 to TRBJ2-2; 11 bases are a match to TRBD2. Germline CDR1 and CDR2: SGHRS and YFSETQ. This CDR3 is 16 amino acids long. V was clipped by 2 bases and J by 6 bases; unmatched bases: 6. The CDR3 DNA sequence: TGCGCCAGCAGCTTCCTATCTAGCGGGAGGTCCGGGGAGCTGTTTTTT. The encoded protein is CASSFLSSGRSGELFF.

This chain connects TRBV5-1 to TRBJ2-3; D unresolved. Germline V gene data show CDR1 as SGHRS and CDR2 as YFSETQ. This CDR3 is built from 14 residues. Trimming stripped 5 bases from V and 2 bases from J, with 12 bases between. The CDR3 spells CASRFLALTDTQYF. CDR3 nucleotide sequence: TGCGCCAGCAGGTTTCTGGCCCTCACAGATACGCAGTATTTT.

CDR3 sequence (DNA): TGTGCCACCAGCAGAGGGTGGAATGAGCAGTTCTTC. Translating gives CATSRGWNEQFF. J is TRBJ2-1 and V is TRBV15; D is undetermined. The CDR3 covers 12 residues. Trimming took 1 base from V and 7 from J, leaving 5 bases between them. Germline loops: CDR1 LNHNV, CDR2 YYDKDF (reference sequence).

The V call is TRBV30, the J call TRBJ2-7; D might be TRBD1 or TRBD2, each matching 5 bases. Trimming took 2 bases from V and 5 from J, leaving 16 bases between them. CDR1 GTSNPN and CDR2 SVGIG come from the germline V gene (reference sequence). CDR3 length equals 14 residues. The CDR3 here is CAWSSSGRQHEQYF. The CDR3 region has the DNA TGTGCCTGGAGTAGTTCGGGGCGGCAACACGAGCAGTACTTC.

The table lists this clone with a count of one. This rearrangement joins TRBV6-1 to TRBJ2-7; D uncertain. The CDR3 loop spans 14 amino acids. The germline V gene has CDR1 MNHNS and CDR2 SASEGT. V gave up 7 bases and J gave up 5 bases, with 18 bases separating them. CDR3 sequence reads: CASIGQPMNNEQYF. The CDR3 coding sequence is TGTGCCAGCATAGGGCAGCCGATGAATAACGAGCAGTACTTC.

J is TRBJ1-3 and V is TRBV6-6, with a possible D match to TRBD1 (5 bases). This CDR3 has 13 residues. V was shortened by 6 bases and J by 2 bases, with 8 bases between the two germline ends. Germline lookup yields CDR1 MNHNY and CDR2 SVGAGI (reference sequence). The chain's CDR3 is CASRLGAGNTIYF. In nucleotides, the CDR3 is TGTGCCAGCAGGTTAGGGGCTGGAAACACCATATATTTT.

The chain is built from TRBV2 and TRBJ2-7; 7 nucleotides match TRBD2. CDR1 and CDR2 from the germline V gene are SNHLY and FYNNEI. The CDR3 consists of 15 residues. The V segment lost 6 bases and the J segment 5 bases; nucleotides outside the gene matches: 13. The CDR3 DNA reads TGTGCCAGCAGAGGGATTGGACTAGGCCGAGACGAGCAGTACTTC. Its protein product is CASRGIGLGRDEQYF.

As regards this clone: This CDR3 is also generated by other DNA sequences in the sample. Here the CDR3 reads CASSPSYEQYF. The CDR3 region has the DNA TGTGCCAGCAGTCCGTCCTACGAGCAGTACTTC. The rearrangement uses TRBV6-6 and TRBJ2-7; D is undetermined. The V gene lost 5 bases and the J gene lost 1 base, with 3 bases spanning the gap. Germline CDR1 is MNHNY and CDR2 is SVGAGI (reference sequence). CDR3 length equals 11 residues.

V is TRBV5-1 and J is TRBJ2-3, with D maybe TRBD1 (6 bases). There are 14 residues in the CDR3. Trimming took off 4 bases at V and 5 bases at J, with 14 bases between the two ends. CDR1 is SGHRS and CDR2 is YFSETQ in the germline V gene. The CDR3 sequence: CASSNRVGIDTQYF. The CDR3 region has the DNA TGCGCCAGCAGCAACAGGGTAGGCATAGATACGCAGTATTTT.

This rearrangement joins TRBV9 to TRBJ2-1, with D tentatively TRBD2 (6 bases). The CDR3 spans 16 residues. Germline V gene sequence: CDR1 SGDLS, CDR2 YYNGEE. V was trimmed by 0 bases and J by 3 bases, leaving 13 bases between them. CDR3 sequence: CASSVDTSLNYNEQFF. The CDR3 region has the DNA TGTGCCAGCAGCGTAGATACTAGCCTAAACTACAATGAGCAGTTCTTC.

This sequence joins TRBV11-2 and TRBJ1-3, with 8 bases that match TRBD1. This CDR3 is 17 amino acids long. CDR1 SGHAT and CDR2 FQNNGV come from the germline V gene. V shed 5 bases, J shed 3 bases, and the junction held 12 bases outside the gene matches. The CDR3 nucleotides read TGTGCCAGCAGCCCAAGTCCCAGGGGGCGACGTGGAAACACCATATATTTT. Its protein is CASSPSPRGRRGNTIYF.

This clone was detected once. V and J are TRBV30 and TRBJ1-5; D is unresolved. V was shortened by 0 bases and J by 4 bases, with 7 bases between the two germline ends. In germline, CDR1 is GTSNPN, CDR2 SVGIG (reference sequence). This CDR3 region has 13 residues. CDR3 coding DNA: TGTGCCTGGAGTGTAGCGTTTAATCAGCCCCAGCATTTT. Its translation is CAWSVAFNQPQHF.

This chain connects TRBV7-9 to TRBJ2-5; D is possibly TRBD2 (5 bases). Per germline, CDR1 SEHNR and CDR2 FQNEAQ (reference sequence). V lost 1 base, J lost 3 bases, and 9 bases lay in between. The CDR3 loop spans 14 amino acids. The chain's CDR3 is CASSLGEREETQYF. For the CDR3, the DNA is TGTGCCAGCAGCTTAGGGGAGAGGGAAGAGACCCAGTACTTC.

The gene calls are TRBV5-1 and TRBJ2-7; 7 bases are shared with TRBD2. The ends lost 4 bases at V and 3 bases at J; junction bases unmatched: 4. The CDR3 runs 13 residues. Germline CDR1 SGHRS, CDR2 YFSETQ. The CDR3 is CASSDGGFYEQYF. In DNA form, the CDR3 reads TGCGCCAGCAGCGACGGGGGGTTCTACGAGCAGTACTTC.